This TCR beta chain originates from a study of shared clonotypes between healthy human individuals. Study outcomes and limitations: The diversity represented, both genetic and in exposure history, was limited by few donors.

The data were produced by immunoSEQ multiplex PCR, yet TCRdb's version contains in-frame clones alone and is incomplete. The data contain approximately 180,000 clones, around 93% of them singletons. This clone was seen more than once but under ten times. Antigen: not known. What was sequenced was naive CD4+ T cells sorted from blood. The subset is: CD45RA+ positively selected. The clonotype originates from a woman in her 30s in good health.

CDR3: CSVGGLAGEQYF. The CDR3 region has the DNA TGCAGCGTTGGGGGACTAGCGGGGGAGCAGTACTTC. The chain couples TRBV29-1 to TRBJ2-7; 13 bases fit TRBD2. V dropped 4 bases and J dropped 7; count of bases not matched to a gene: 1. Germline V lookup: CDR1 SQVTM, CDR2 ANQGSEA. This CDR3 is built from 12 residues.